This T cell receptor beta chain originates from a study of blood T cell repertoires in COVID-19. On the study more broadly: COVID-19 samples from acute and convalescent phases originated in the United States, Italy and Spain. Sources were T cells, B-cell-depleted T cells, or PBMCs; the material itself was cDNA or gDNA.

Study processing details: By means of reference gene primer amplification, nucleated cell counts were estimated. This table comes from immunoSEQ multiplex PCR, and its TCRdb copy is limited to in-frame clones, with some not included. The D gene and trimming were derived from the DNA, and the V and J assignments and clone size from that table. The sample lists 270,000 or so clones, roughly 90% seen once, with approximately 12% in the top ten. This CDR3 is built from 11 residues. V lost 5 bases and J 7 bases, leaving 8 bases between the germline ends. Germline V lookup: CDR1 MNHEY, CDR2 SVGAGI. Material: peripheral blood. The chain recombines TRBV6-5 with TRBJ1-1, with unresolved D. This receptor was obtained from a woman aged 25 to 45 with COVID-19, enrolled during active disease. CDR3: CASSKTLEAFF. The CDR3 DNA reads TGTGCCAGCAGTAAGACACTTGAAGCTTTCTTT.